A selection of T cell receptor beta chains follows, all from one sample in a study of blood T cell repertoires in COVID-19. Only in-frame clones appear in the TCRdb table, and some are missing; sequencing was by immunoSEQ multiplex PCR. The repertoire includes 110,000 to 150,000 clones, roughly 90% of them detected once, and roughly 10% sits in the top ten. Source material: peripheral blood. The receptor set was obtained from a man aged 45-65 years with active or convalescent COVID-19. CDR3s include the opening cysteine and the closing phenylalanine or tryptophan.

j_gene	v_gene	CDR3aa
TRBJ1-1	TRBV10-2	CASSGYGNTEAFF
TRBJ2-1	TRBV29-1	CSVEVPGRVEQFF
TRBJ2-7	TRBV28	CASSLGQALYEQYF
TRBJ2-1	TRBV21-1	CASSISDRGCYNEQFF
TRBJ2-1	TRBV6-5	CASNGAGPDNEQFF
TRBJ1-1	TRBV7-9	CASSLETGEAFF
TRBJ2-5	TRBV27	CASSLWATRETQYF
TRBJ2-7	TRBV25-1	CASSESDEQYF
TRBJ2-3	TRBV14	CASSQFSVGDWEDTQYF
TRBJ1-4	TRBV4-1	CASSQDPLRNEKLFF
TRBJ2-7	TRBV27	CARNRRKRELEEQYF
TRBJ2-5	TRBV18	CASSYGTFQETQYF
TRBJ1-1	TRBV2	CASTHRGLNTEAFF
TRBJ2-1	TRBV4-2	CASSPGLATSDEQFF
TRBJ2-1	TRBV27	CASKEVLLSSYNEQFF
TRBJ1-5	TRBV7-2	CASSLQGASQPQHF